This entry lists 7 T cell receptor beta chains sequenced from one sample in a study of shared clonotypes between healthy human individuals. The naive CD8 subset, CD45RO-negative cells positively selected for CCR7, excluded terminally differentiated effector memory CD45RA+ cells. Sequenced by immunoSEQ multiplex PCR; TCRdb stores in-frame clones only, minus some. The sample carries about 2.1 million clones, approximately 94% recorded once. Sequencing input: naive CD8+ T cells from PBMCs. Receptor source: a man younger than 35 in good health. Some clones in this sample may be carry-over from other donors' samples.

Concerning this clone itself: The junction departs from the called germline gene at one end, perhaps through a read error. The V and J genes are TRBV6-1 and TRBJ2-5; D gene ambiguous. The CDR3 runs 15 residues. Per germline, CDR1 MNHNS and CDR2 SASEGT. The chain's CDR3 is CASPTSHQKWPLGHF. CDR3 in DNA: TGTGCCAGCCCGACAAGCCACCAAAAATGGCCTCTTGGGCACTTC.

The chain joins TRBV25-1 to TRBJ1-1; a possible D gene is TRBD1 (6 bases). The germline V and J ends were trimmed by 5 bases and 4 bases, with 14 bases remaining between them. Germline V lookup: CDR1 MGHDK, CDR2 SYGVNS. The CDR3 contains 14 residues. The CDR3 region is CASSSRRGATEAFF. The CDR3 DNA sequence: TGTGCCAGCAGTTCCCGGAGGGGGGCCACTGAAGCTTTCTTT.

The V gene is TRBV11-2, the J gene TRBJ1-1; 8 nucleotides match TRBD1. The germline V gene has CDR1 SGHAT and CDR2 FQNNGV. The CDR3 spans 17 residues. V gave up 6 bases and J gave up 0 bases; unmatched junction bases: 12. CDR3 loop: CASRDREPVRMNTEAFF. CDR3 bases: TGTGCCAGCAGGGACAGGGAGCCCGTCCGCATGAACACTGAAGCTTTCTTT.

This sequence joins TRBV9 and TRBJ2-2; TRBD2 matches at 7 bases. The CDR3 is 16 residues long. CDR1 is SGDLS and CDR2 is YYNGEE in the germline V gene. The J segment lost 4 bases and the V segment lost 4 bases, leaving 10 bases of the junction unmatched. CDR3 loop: CASSLVSGGRTGELFF. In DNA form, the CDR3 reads TGTGCCAGCAGCCTCGTTTCGGGAGGACGCACCGGGGAGCTGTTTTTT.

CDR3 in DNA: TGTGCCAGCAGCTTAGCGGACGGGAGGATTAGCAATCAGCCCCAGCATTTT. It is translated as CASSLADGRISNQPQHF. The rearrangement joins TRBV7-9 to TRBJ1-5; no clear D. In germline, CDR1 is SEHNR, CDR2 FQNEAQ (reference sequence). Trimming shortened V by 0 bases and J by 0 bases, and 12 bases separated the two germline ends. The CDR3 is made up of 17 amino acids.

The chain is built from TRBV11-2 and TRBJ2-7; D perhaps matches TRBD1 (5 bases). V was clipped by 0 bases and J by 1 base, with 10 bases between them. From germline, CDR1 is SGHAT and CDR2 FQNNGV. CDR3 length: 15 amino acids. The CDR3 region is CASSLEGRVSYEQYF. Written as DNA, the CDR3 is TGTGCCAGCAGCTTAGAGGGCAGGGTGTCCTACGAGCAGTACTTC.

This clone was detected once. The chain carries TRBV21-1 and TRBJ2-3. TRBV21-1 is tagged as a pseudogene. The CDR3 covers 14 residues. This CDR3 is CASSKARRTDTQYF. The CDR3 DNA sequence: TGTGCCAGCAGCAAAGCGCGTAGGACAGATACGCAGTATTTT.